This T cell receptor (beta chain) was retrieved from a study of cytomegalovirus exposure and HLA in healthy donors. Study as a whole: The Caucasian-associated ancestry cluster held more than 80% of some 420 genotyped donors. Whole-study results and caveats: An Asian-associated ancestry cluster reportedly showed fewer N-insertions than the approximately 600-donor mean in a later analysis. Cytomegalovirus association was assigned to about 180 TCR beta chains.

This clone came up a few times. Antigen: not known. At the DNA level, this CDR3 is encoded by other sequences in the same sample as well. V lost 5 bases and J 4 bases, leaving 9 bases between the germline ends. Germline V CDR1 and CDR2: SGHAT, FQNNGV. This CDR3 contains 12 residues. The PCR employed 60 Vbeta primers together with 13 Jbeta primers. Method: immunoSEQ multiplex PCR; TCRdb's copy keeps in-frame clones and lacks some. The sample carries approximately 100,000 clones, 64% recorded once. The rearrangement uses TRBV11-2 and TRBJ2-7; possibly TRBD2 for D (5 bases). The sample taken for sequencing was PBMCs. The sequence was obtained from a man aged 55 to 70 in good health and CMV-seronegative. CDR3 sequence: CASSPPGYEQYF. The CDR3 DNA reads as TGTGCCAGCAGCCCACCGGGGTACGAGCAGTACTTC. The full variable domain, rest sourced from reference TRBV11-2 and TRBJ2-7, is EAGVAQSPRYKIIEKRQSVAFWCNPISGHATLYWYQQILGQGPKLLIQFQNNGVVDDSQLPKDRFSAERLKGVDSTLKIQPAKLEDSAVYLCASSPPGYEQYFGPGTRLTVT.